Each of the 23 T cell receptor beta chains below was sequenced from the same sample in a study of blood T cell repertoires in COVID-19 (dated by TCRdb to the early 2020s). Receptor amplification or capture employed the immunoSEQ multiplex PCR assay. The source is immuneACCESS, and TCRdb retained only in-frame sequences with V and J called. Part of the clones is not carried over; for the studies checked, unresolved V genes explain less than half of this, and the remainder is unexplained. This sample lists fewer than 120,000 clones; approximately 90% were detected once. Together, the top ten hold about 5% of the sample. The sample consisted of peripheral blood. The source of these receptors is a human donor in a cohort sampled during active COVID-19.

This sequence joins TRBV4-2 and TRBJ2-5; D might be TRBD2 (7 bases). Germline loops: CDR1 LGHNA, CDR2 YNFKEQ. The V end was cut by 4 bases, the J end by 3 bases, with 18 bases between. This CDR3 spans 16 amino acids. The DNA for the CDR3 is TGTGCCAGCAGCCCCAACGTCGGGGGGCGCGAAGAGACCCAGTACTTC. Encoded protein: CASSPNVGGREETQYF.

The gene calls are TRBV6-1 and TRBJ2-1; 11 positions agree with TRBD2. The CDR3 sequence is 17 residues long. Germline V gene sequence: CDR1 MNHNS, CDR2 SASEGT. The trim removed 2 bases at V and 7 bases at J, leaving 10 bases unmatched. The DNA of the CDR3 is TGTGCCAGCAGTGAAAGGAAAAGACTAGCGGGGACTAATGAGCAGTTCTTC. Its protein is CASSERKRLAGTNEQFF.

This chain connects TRBV10-1 to TRBJ1-1; TRBD1 is a possible D gene (5 bases). This CDR3 is 14 amino acids long. The germline gives CDR1 WNHNN, CDR2 SYGVQD (reference sequence). Deletions cut 0 bases from V and 4 bases from J, with 9 bases between. CDR3 coding DNA: TGCGCCAGCAGTGAGTCTCGACAGCGCACTGAAGCTTTCTTT. This sequence encodes CASSESRQRTEAFF.

The CDR3 region is CASSQVGAAEGYTF. CDR3 DNA: TGCGCCAGCAGCCAAGTTGGGGCTGCTGAGGGCTACACCTTC. The chain combines TRBV4-3 with TRBJ1-2, with D maybe TRBD1 (5 bases). This CDR3 is 14 amino acids long. Germline-derived CDR1 and CDR2 are LGHNA and YSLEER. The germline V and J ends were trimmed by 1 base and 8 bases, with 14 bases remaining between them.

The rearrangement uses TRBV6-1 and TRBJ2-7; D is uncertain. The CDR3 covers 13 residues. V shed 1 base and J shed 2 bases, with 6 bases lying between them. Germline V gives CDR1 MNHNS, CDR2 SASEGT. CDR3 in amino acids: CASSEGPAYEQYF. The CDR3, as DNA: TGTGCCAGCAGTGAAGGCCCAGCCTACGAGCAGTACTTC.

CDR3 sequence: CASSDRGADEQFF. The DNA for the CDR3 is TGTGCCAGCAGTGACAGGGGGGCGGATGAGCAGTTCTTC. This chain uses TRBV28 with TRBJ2-1; 9 nucleotides agree with TRBD1. V trimming: 5 bases; J trimming: 8 bases; junction bases outside the gene matches: 4. Per the germline V gene, CDR1 is MDHEN and CDR2 is SYDVKM. There are 13 residues in the CDR3.

J is TRBJ2-2 and V is TRBV21-1; whether TRBD1, the table's D call, matches the DNA was not checked. TRBV21-1 is listed as a pseudogene. The CDR3 runs 17 residues. The CDR3 DNA is TGTGCCAGCAGTAAAAGAATGGACAGAGAAAACACCGGGGAGCTGTTTTTT. Its protein is CASSKRMDRENTGELFF.

V and J are TRBV6-5 and TRBJ2-7; D is perhaps TRBD2 (6 bases). This CDR3 region has 12 residues. The ends were cut back, 6 bases at V and 4 bases at J, with 10 bases in the middle. Germline V gives CDR1 MNHEY, CDR2 SVGAGI. CDR3 region: CASRGGLYEQYF. The DNA of the CDR3 is TGTGCCAGCAGGGGAGGTTTGTACGAGCAGTACTTC.

The chain has TRBV7-8 and TRBJ1-4, with a possible D match to TRBD1 (6 bases). CDR1 and CDR2 from the germline V gene are SGHVS and FQNEAQ. The V end lost 5 bases, the J end lost 8 bases, and 18 bases lay between the germline ends. The CDR3 spans 15 residues. The CDR3 protein is CASSTHREIGEKLFF. The CDR3 DNA sequence: TGTGCCAGCAGCACCCACAGGGAGATCGGGGAAAAACTGTTTTTT.

The chain couples TRBV5-4 to TRBJ2-3; D is possibly TRBD2 (6 bases). The V end lost 2 bases, the J end lost 2 bases, and 15 bases lay between the germline ends. The CDR3 consists of 16 residues. The V gene's germline CDR1 is SGHNT and CDR2 YYREEE (reference sequence). CDR3 sequence: CASSFRIAASTDTQYF. The CDR3, as DNA: TGTGCCAGCAGCTTTCGAATAGCGGCCTCCACAGATACGCAGTATTTT.

The V call is TRBV30, the J call TRBJ2-7, with 12 positions matching TRBD2. V lost 0 bases to trimming and J lost 5 bases; unmatched junction nucleotides: 8. Germline CDR1 is GTSNPN and CDR2 is SVGIG (reference sequence). This CDR3 is 16 amino acids long. In DNA form, the CDR3 reads TGTGCCTGGAGTGTACCTAGCGGGGGGGCCTTGGACGAGCAGTACTTC. Translation: CAWSVPSGGALDEQYF.

This clone was recorded once. The CDR3 reads CASSSQTGGYGYTF. The DNA of the CDR3 is TGTGCCAGCAGTTCGCAAACAGGGGGCTATGGCTACACCTTC. The V gene is TRBV6-6, the J gene TRBJ1-2; TRBD1 matches at 8 bases. The germline CDR1 and CDR2 sequences are MNHNY and SVGAGI (reference sequence). The CDR3 has 14 amino acids. The trim removed 4 bases at V and 4 bases at J, leaving 5 bases unmatched.

The genes are TRBV18 and TRBJ1-4; 8 bases are a match to TRBD1. CDR3 length: 14 residues. Trimming removed 10 bases from V and 7 bases from J; junction bases left unmatched: 11. Per the germline V gene, CDR1 is KGHSH and CDR2 is LQKENI. For the CDR3, the DNA is TGTGCCACCGCCCAGGGACAGGCAGGTGAAAAACTGTTTTTT. Its protein is CATAQGQAGEKLFF.

The chain links TRBV30 to TRBJ1-5; TRBD1 aligns across 8 bases. The ends lost 2 bases at V and 0 bases at J; junction bases unmatched: 3. The CDR3 consists of 15 residues. Germline CDR1 is GTSNPN and CDR2 is SVGIG (reference sequence). The CDR3 here is CAWSTGQGSNQPQHF. DNA of the CDR3: TGTGCCTGGAGTACCGGACAGGGTAGCAATCAGCCCCAGCATTTT.

V gene TRBV3-1 (or the pseudogene TRBV3-2) combines with J gene TRBJ1-5; D remains unclear. The germline V gene has CDR1 LGHDT and CDR2 YNNKEL (reference sequence). The CDR3 extends over 14 amino acids. Trimming cost V 3 bases and J 3 bases, with 9 bases left between them. The CDR3 loop is CASSQAGFNQPQHF. For the CDR3, the DNA is TGTGCCAGCAGCCAGGCAGGATTCAATCAGCCCCAGCATTTT.

As to this clone: Other DNA sequences within the sample encode an identical CDR3. The chain links TRBV6-4 to TRBJ2-2; D not certain. The CDR3 covers 13 residues. CDR1 MRHNA and CDR2 SNTAGT come from the germline V gene. V lost 0 bases and J 6 bases, leaving 5 bases between the germline ends. CDR3 bases: TGTGCCAGCAGTGACTCGAGTGCCGGGGAGCTGTTTTTT. Translating gives CASSDSSAGELFF.

This chain joins TRBV6-5 and TRBJ2-3; 8 nucleotides line up with TRBD2. Germline-derived CDR1 and CDR2 are MNHEY and SVGAGI. This CDR3 has 15 residues. V gave up 6 bases and J gave up 1 base; unmatched junction bases: 6. This CDR3 reads CASSLRGARTDTQYF. The CDR3 nucleotides read TGTGCCAGCAGCCTGCGGGGGGCCCGCACAGATACGCAGTATTTT.

This chain connects TRBV5-8 to TRBJ2-2, with D possibly TRBD1 on 6 matching bases. The length of the CDR3 is 13 residues. Trimming shortened V by 5 bases and J by 4 bases, and 9 bases separated the two germline ends. Germline loops: CDR1 SGHTS, CDR2 YDEGEE. The CDR3 region has the DNA TGTGCCAGCAGAAGGACAGCCACCGGGGAGCTGTTTTTT. As protein: CASRRTATGELFF.

The V gene is TRBV7-8, the J gene TRBJ2-5, with D possibly matching TRBD2 (6 bases). The length of the CDR3 is 14 residues. The germline V and J ends were trimmed by 5 bases and 2 bases, with 12 bases remaining between them. CDR1 and CDR2 (germline): SGHVS, FQNEAQ. The CDR3 nucleotides are TGTGCCAGCAGCCAGCGGGTGGGTCAAGAGACCCAGTACTTC. Translating gives CASSQRVGQETQYF.

V gene TRBV12-3 or TRBV12-4 combines with J gene TRBJ1-1, with D uncertain. Trimming cost V 3 bases and J 3 bases, with 8 bases left between them. The CDR3 contains 13 residues. CDR3 amino acids: CASSFRRDTEAFF. CDR3 coding DNA: TGTGCCAGCAGTTTTCGGAGGGACACTGAAGCTTTCTTT.

The gene calls are TRBV7-2 and TRBJ2-7; a weak D match, TRBD1 (7 bases). This CDR3 has 15 amino acids. Germline V lookup: CDR1 SGHTA, CDR2 FQGNSA. Trimming removed 1 base at V and 3 bases at J, with 13 bases between. The CDR3 DNA follows: TGTGCCAGCAGCTTAGTGTGGCAGGGGGGCTACGAGCAGTACTTC. Translating it yields CASSLVWQGGYEQYF.

CDR3 loop: CASSPPARYNEQYF. The CDR3 DNA reads TGTGCCAGCTCACCACCGGCCAGGTACAACGAGCAGTACTTC. V and J are TRBV18 and TRBJ2-7; no clear D. The CDR3 consists of 14 residues. Germline V lookup: CDR1 KGHSH, CDR2 LQKENI. Trimming removed 0 bases at V and 5 bases at J, with 11 bases between.

This sequence joins TRBV19 and TRBJ2-1; TRBD1 matches 10 bases. The CDR3 runs to 13 residues. CDR1 is LNHDA and CDR2 is SQIVND in the germline V gene (reference sequence). J gave up 9 bases and V 4 bases, and 3 bases lay outside the gene matches. The CDR3 sequence: CASSRTGGSEQFF. Written as DNA, the CDR3 is TGTGCCAGTAGTAGGACAGGGGGAAGTGAGCAGTTCTTC.